These T cell receptor beta chains were read from a single sample in a study of T cells in Graves' hyperthyroidism and ophthalmopathy. MiXCR was run by TCRdb on the multiplex PCR reads, yielding one entry per CDR3 protein. The sample lists under 40,000 distinct CDR3 sequences; approximately 52% were seen once. The sample comprised blood. The source of these receptors is a woman aged 40 to 50 with Graves' ophthalmopathy. Both conserved end residues are part of each CDR3. D genes are given only for firm matches. Part of the rows lack a size; the others show once, few, many or a class for expanded clones.

CASSLVGSTGETQYF,TGTGCCAGCAGCTTAGTAGGATCGACGGGGGAGACCCAGTACTTC,TRBJ2-5,once,TRBV7-9,NA
CATSDEKTGPNTEAFF,TGTGCCACCAGTGATGAGAAGACAGGGCCTAACACTGAAGCTTTCTTT,TRBJ1-1,NA,TRBV24-1,TRBD1
CASSSRTGSSYEQYF,TGTGCCAGCAGTTCCCGGACAGGGAGCTCCTACGAGCAGTACTTC,TRBJ2-7,NA,TRBV28,TRBD1
CASSPGQNTEAFF,TGTGCCAGCAGCCCCGGACAGAACACTGAAGCTTTCTTT,TRBJ1-1,NA,TRBV7-6,NA
CASDEVGANVLTF,TGTGCCAGCGATGAGGTTGGGGCGAACGTCCTGACTTTC,TRBJ2-6,NA,TRBV7-2,NA
CASSSTPQDWGGQTDTQYF,TGTGCCAGCAGTTCCACACCTCAGGACTGGGGGGGGCAGACTGATACGCAGTATTTT,TRBJ2-3,few,TRBV28,NA
CRGTSGISTDTQYF,TGCAGGGGGACTAGCGGGATCAGTACAGATACGCAGTATTTT,TRBJ2-3,NA,TRBV20-1,TRBD2
CASSRDYGYTF,TGTGCCAGCAGCCGGGACTATGGCTACACCTTC,TRBJ1-2,many,TRBV12-3/TRBV12-4,NA
CASSKGLAGVTDTQYF,TGTGCCAGCAGCAAGGGACTAGCGGGGGTCACAGATACGCAGTATTTT,TRBJ2-3,once,TRBV9,TRBD2
CASSSGGSNEKLFF,TGCGCCAGCAGTTCCGGGGGCTCTAATGAAAAACTGTTTTTT,TRBJ1-4,NA,TRBV5-1,NA
CASKGTGNNHEQYF,TGTGCCAGTAAAGGGACAGGGAACAACCACGAGCAGTACTTC,TRBJ2-7,medium-sized,TRBV19,TRBD1
CASRAATAGELFF,TGTGCCAGCAGAGCCGCGACGGCCGGGGAGCTGTTCTTC,TRBJ2-1,NA,TRBV6-4,NA
CASSPQRTDTQYF,TGTGCCAGCAGCCCCCAGCGCACAGATACGCAGTATTTT,TRBJ2-3,many,TRBV5-5,NA
CASRPITGTDYGYTF,TGTGCCAGCAGGCCGATTACAGGGACCGACTATGGCTACACCTTC,TRBJ1-2,many,TRBV12-3/TRBV12-4,NA
CASSLELAGSSYNEQFF,TGTGCCAGCAGCTTAGAACTAGCGGGGAGCTCCTACAATGAGCAGTTCTTC,TRBJ2-1,NA,TRBV7-2,TRBD2
CATEGGGGYNEQYF,TGTGCCACCGAGGGCGGCGGGGGCTACAATGAGCAGTATTTT,TRBJ2-3,NA,TRBV6-5,NA
CSSGPGGYTF,TGCAGCTCGGGGCCGGGGGGCTACACCTTC,TRBJ1-2,NA,TRBV20-1,NA
CSARAASGFTYEQYF,TGCAGTGCTAGAGCGGCTAGCGGGTTCACCTACGAGCAGTACTTC,TRBJ2-7,many,TRBV20-1,TRBD2
CASSFGRKNTEAFF,TGTGCCAGCAGCTTTGGGCGGAAGAACACTGAAGCTTTCTTT,TRBJ1-1,many,TRBV13,NA
CSVLGDSNEKLFF,TGCAGCGTTCTTGGGGACAGTAATGAAAAGCTGTTTTTT,TRBJ1-4,once,TRBV29-1,TRBD1
CASSAAQGGGEKLFF,TGTGCCAGCAGTGCGGCGCAGGGGGGGGGTGAAAAACTGTTTTTT,TRBJ1-4,many,TRBV2,TRBD1
CSAGTGGHEQYF,TGCAGCGCTGGGACAGGGGGTCATGAGCAGTACTTC,TRBJ2-7,once,TRBV29-1,TRBD1